A single sample is the source of the 22 T cell receptor beta chains below, sequenced in a study of T cell repertoires in cytomegalovirus infection. Antigens of these TCRs are unknown. One entry per CDR3 protein results from TCRdb running MiXCR on the reads. Of roughly 500,000 distinct CDR3 sequences listed, 33% are singletons. The material was cultured PBMCs, obtained from culture after CMV antigen stimulation. The receptors derive from a human donor in good health (CMV status not recorded). Some clones in this sample may be carry-over from other donors' samples.

The chain combines TRBV10-3 with TRBJ2-2; 8 bases align to TRBD2. CDR1 ENHRY and CDR2 SYGVKD come from the germline V gene. The CDR3 loop spans 15 amino acids. The ends lost 9 bases at V and 4 bases at J; junction bases unmatched: 10. The CDR3 bases are TGTGCCATAGCGGGAGTTAGTTCGGGCACCGGGGAGCTGTTTTTT. This encodes CAIAGVSSGTGELFF.

This clonotype has only a few counts. V usage is TRBV28 and J usage is TRBJ2-5; a possible D gene is TRBD2 (5 bases). Trimming took off 4 bases at V and 3 bases at J, with 12 bases between the two ends. Germline CDR1 and CDR2: MDHEN and SYDVKM. The CDR3 is 14 residues long. CDR3 loop: CASSSPGLKETQYF. The DNA for the CDR3 is TGTGCCAGCAGTTCACCGGGGTTGAAAGAGACCCAGTACTTC.

The CDR3, as DNA: TGTGCCAGCAGAAGCCCCGGACGGGGAAATCAGCCCCAGCATTTT. Amino acids: CASRSPGRGNQPQHF. The chain employs TRBV28 and TRBJ1-5; D is ambiguous. Trimming removed 6 bases at V and 4 bases at J, with 16 bases between. Per germline, CDR1 MDHEN and CDR2 SYDVKM. CDR3 length equals 15 residues.

The CDR3 here is CASSLGGGQANYGYTF. The CDR3 DNA reads as TGTGCCAGCAGTCTGGGGGGGGGGCAAGCTAACTATGGCTACACCTTC. The gene calls are TRBV28 and TRBJ1-2, with D perhaps matching TRBD1 (6 bases). The germline V gene has CDR1 MDHEN and CDR2 SYDVKM. The CDR3 contains 16 residues. Trimming took 5 bases from V and 0 from J, leaving 16 bases between them.

This clonotype was counted a few times. J is TRBJ2-3 and V is TRBV7-2; 8 nucleotides line up with TRBD1. This CDR3 has 14 amino acids. Germline assignment: CDR1 SGHTA and CDR2 FQGNSA. With 6 bases clipped from V and 4 bases from J, the junction kept 6 bases outside the gene matches. The CDR3 here is CASRPGQGADTQYF. CDR3 in DNA: TGTGCCAGCAGACCCGGACAGGGAGCAGATACGCAGTATTTT.

The chain links TRBV4-3 to TRBJ2-1, with 12 positions matching TRBD2. This CDR3 is 20 amino acids long. J gave up 4 bases and V 0 bases, and 13 bases lay outside the gene matches. Germline V gene lookup returns CDR1 LGHNA and CDR2 YSLEER. The CDR3 sequence is CASSQDRRLAGGLSYNEQFF. CDR3 DNA sequence: TGCGCCAGCAGCCAAGATAGGAGGCTAGCGGGAGGGCTTTCGTACAATGAGCAGTTCTTC.

The rearrangement uses TRBV19 and TRBJ1-1, with D unresolved. Germline V gene data show CDR1 as LNHDA and CDR2 as SQIVND (reference sequence). The germline V and J ends were trimmed by 6 bases and 3 bases, with 11 bases remaining between them. CDR3 size: 13 residues. The CDR3 region is CASSTTADTEAFF. The CDR3 DNA follows: TGTGCCAGTAGCACGACCGCGGACACTGAAGCTTTCTTT.

The rearrangement links TRBV6-8 to TRBJ1-2; tentatively, D is TRBD1 (5 bases). Germline CDR1 reads MNHGY; CDR2 reads SAAAGT. The V end lost 0 bases, the J end lost 2 bases, and 10 bases lay between the germline ends. The CDR3 spans 15 residues. The CDR3 nucleotides are TGTGCCAGCAGTTACTCGCTGGGGGGAAACTATGGCTACACCTTC. This sequence encodes CASSYSLGGNYGYTF.

The rearrangement joins TRBV7-2 to TRBJ2-2; D might be TRBD1 or TRBD2, each matching 5 bases. CDR1 is SGHTA and CDR2 is FQGNSA in the germline V gene. V was cut by 6 bases and J by 5 bases, with 7 bases left in between. The CDR3 extends over 12 amino acids. The CDR3 protein is CASSWGTGELFF. The DNA for the CDR3 is TGTGCCAGCAGTTGGGGGACCGGGGAGCTGTTTTTT. The variable domain in full, completed from reference TRBV7-2 and TRBJ2-2, reads GAGVSQSPSNKVTEKGKDVELRCDPISGHTALYWYRQSLGQGLEFLIYFQGNSAPDKSGLPSDRFSAERTGGSVSTLTIQRTQQEDSAVYLCASSWGTGELFFGEGSRLTVL.

This clonotype appeared many times. The chain uses TRBV7-2 and TRBJ1-4; D remains unclear. The CDR3 covers 14 residues. The germline V gene has CDR1 SGHTA and CDR2 FQGNSA. The V gene lost 1 base and the J gene lost 8 bases, with 11 bases spanning the gap. The CDR3 DNA is TGTGCCAGCAGCTTAGTAGGGCTGGGAGAAAAACTGTTTTTT. It translates to CASSLVGLGEKLFF.

This chain connects TRBV24-1 to TRBJ1-2; D might be TRBD1 (5 bases). V was cut by 9 bases and J by 1 base, with 8 bases left in between. Germline CDR1 reads KGHDR; CDR2 reads SFDVKD. The CDR3 sequence is 12 residues long. The DNA for the CDR3 is TGTGCCACCGGGGACGGTAACTATGGCTACACCTTC. Translating gives CATGDGNYGYTF.

This clonotype has just a few counts. The chain combines TRBV7-8 with TRBJ2-3; TRBD1 might be the D (5 bases). There are 15 residues in the CDR3. The V gene lost 1 base and the J gene lost 0 bases, with 8 bases spanning the gap. The germline V gene encodes CDR1 SGHVS and CDR2 FQNEAQ. The CDR3 reads CASSLGQLSTDTQYF. Here the CDR3 DNA reads TGTGCCAGCAGCTTAGGACAGCTCAGCACAGATACGCAGTATTTT.

This chain links TRBV11-2 with TRBJ2-5, with 9 bases identical to TRBD1. V lost 3 bases and J lost 5; bases outside the gene matches: 7. CDR3 size: 15 residues. Germline loops: CDR1 SGHAT, CDR2 FQNNGV. The CDR3 reads CASSLQGQGGETQYF. The CDR3 DNA reads as TGTGCCAGCAGCTTGCAGGGACAGGGTGGTGAGACCCAGTACTTC.

The chain uses TRBV6-5 and TRBJ2-1, with D unclear. The CDR3 totals 15 residues. Germline lookup yields CDR1 MNHEY and CDR2 SVGAGI. Trimming cost V 0 bases and J 2 bases, with 8 bases left between them. CDR3 residues: CASSYSALAYNEQFF. In DNA, the CDR3 is TGTGCCAGCAGTTACTCGGCGCTCGCCTACAATGAGCAGTTCTTC.

This clonotype appeared many times. The chain is built from TRBV7-9 and TRBJ1-1, with D maybe TRBD1 (5 bases). Germline CDR1 SEHNR, CDR2 FQNEAQ (reference sequence). Trimming shortened V by 5 bases and J by 6 bases, and 22 bases separated the two germline ends. This CDR3 comprises 16 residues. CDR3 loop: CASSQRSAGLLPEAFF. Written as DNA, the CDR3 is TGTGCCAGCAGCCAAAGGTCGGCGGGGCTTTTACCTGAAGCTTTCTTT.

The chain is built from TRBV7-8 and TRBJ2-1; 7 bases agree with TRBD1. The CDR3 extends over 14 amino acids. In germline, CDR1 is SGHVS, CDR2 FQNEAQ. The ends lost 5 bases at V and 8 bases at J; junction bases unmatched: 9. CDR3 sequence: CASSPRDREHEQFF. DNA for the CDR3: TGTGCCAGCAGCCCCCGAGACAGGGAGCATGAGCAGTTCTTC.

This clonotype was observed a handful of times. The CDR3 DNA is TGTGCCAGCAGCTTAGCGGGCGGGAGTAGTTACTACGAGCAGTACGTC. Translation gives CASSLAGGSSYYEQYV. The rearrangement uses TRBV7-2 and TRBJ2-7; TRBD2 aligns across 7 bases. CDR3 length: 16 residues. The germline V gene encodes CDR1 SGHTA and CDR2 FQGNSA. Germline trimming cut 0 bases from V and 3 bases from J; bases unmatched to any gene: 8.

V and J are TRBV12-3 or TRBV12-4 and TRBJ2-5; the D is unclear. The CDR3 runs to 15 residues. V dropped 1 base and J dropped 2 bases, with 11 bases sitting between them. Here the CDR3 reads CASSLGNRPQETQYF. The CDR3 bases are TGTGCCAGCAGTTTAGGGAACAGACCTCAAGAGACCCAGTACTTC.

CDR3 region: CASSPDGPWGSPLHF. CDR3 sequence (DNA): TGTGCCAGCAGCCCCGACGGACCTTGGGGTTCACCCCTCCACTTT. This chain joins TRBV7-2 and TRBJ1-6, with D hard to call. The CDR3 has 15 amino acids. V was cut by 5 bases and J by 9 bases, with 17 bases left in between. Germline CDR1 SGHTA, CDR2 FQGNSA. Based on the CDR3 plus reference TRBV7-2 and TRBJ1-6, the full variable domain is GAGVSQSPSNKVTEKGKDVELRCDPISGHTALYWYRQSLGQGLEFLIYFQGNSAPDKSGLPSDRFSAERTGGSVSTLTIQRTQQEDSAVYLCASSPDGPWGSPLHFGNGTRLTVT.

The V and J genes are TRBV5-6 and TRBJ2-5; D is undetermined. V was pared by 4 bases and J by 4 bases, with 11 bases between. The CDR3 extends over 13 amino acids. Germline V CDR1 and CDR2: SGHDT, YYEEEE. CDR3 amino acids: CASSPRAPETQYF. The DNA for the CDR3 is TGTGCCAGCAGCCCCAGAGCGCCAGAGACCCAGTACTTC.

V gene TRBV11-2 combines with J gene TRBJ2-5; 7 nucleotides agree with TRBD1. From germline, CDR1 is SGHAT and CDR2 FQNNGV. V was clipped by 2 bases and J by 1 base; unmatched bases: 7. The CDR3 has 16 residues. The CDR3 spells CASSLSRGFFQETQYF. The CDR3 DNA sequence: TGTGCCAGCAGCTTATCCAGGGGGTTCTTCCAAGAGACCCAGTACTTC.

This clonotype has just a few counts. The V call is TRBV12-3 or TRBV12-4, the J call TRBJ2-5, with 8 nucleotides matching TRBD2. The V segment lost 8 bases and the J segment 5 bases; nucleotides outside the gene matches: 10. The CDR3 is 14 residues long. The CDR3 sequence is CASRDGRAGETQYF. The CDR3 region has the DNA TGTGCCAGCCGAGACGGGAGGGCCGGGGAGACCCAGTACTTC.